The T cell receptor beta chain under discussion was sequenced for a study of vaccination effects on CD4 cells after COVID-19. Overall study: Two doses of either BNT162b2 or mRNA-1273 were given to each participant. Samples came from two convalescent patients 16 days and one week before vaccination. Study-wide results and limits: The study found marked clonal contraction of infection- and vaccine-induced clones late after vaccination.

Before sequencing, viral peptide pools were used by the ViraFEST assay to expand antigen-specific CD4+ T cells. Isolating CD4+ T cells followed approximately 11 days of culture. PCR showed that the person got SARS-CoV-2 infection at some point between March and December 2020. This clone was counted a single time. No antigen is known for it. This CDR3 has 15 amino acids. Per the germline V gene, CDR1 is MDHEN and CDR2 is SYDVKM. J lost 6 bases, V lost 2 bases, and 9 bases had no gene match. Only in-frame clones appear in the TCRdb table, and some are missing; sequencing was by immunoSEQ multiplex PCR. The data hold 70,000 or so clones, with around 72% observed a single time.

J is TRBJ1-1 and V is TRBV28; 7 bases align to TRBD1. The sample here was CD4+ T cells from PBMCs cultured with HIV peptides, taken before COVID-19 vaccination. Specified subset: HIV-1 Nef peptide pool negative control/reference culture. This clonotype originated in a human donor who had a prior SARS-CoV-2 infection. The CDR3 nucleotides read TGTGCCAGCAGTTTAATATCTGGGACAGAATCTGAAGCTTTCTTT. This encodes CASSLISGTESEAFF.